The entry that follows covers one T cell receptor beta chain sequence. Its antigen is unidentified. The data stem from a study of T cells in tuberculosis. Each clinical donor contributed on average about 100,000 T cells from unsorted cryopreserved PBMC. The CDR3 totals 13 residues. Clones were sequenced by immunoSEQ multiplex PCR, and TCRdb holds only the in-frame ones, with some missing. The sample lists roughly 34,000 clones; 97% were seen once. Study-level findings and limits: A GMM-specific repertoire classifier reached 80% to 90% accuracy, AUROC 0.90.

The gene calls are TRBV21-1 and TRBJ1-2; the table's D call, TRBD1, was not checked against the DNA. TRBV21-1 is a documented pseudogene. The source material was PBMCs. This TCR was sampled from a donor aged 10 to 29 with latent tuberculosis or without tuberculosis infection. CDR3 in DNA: TGTGCCAGATTCGACAGGGAGAAAGATGGCTACACCTTC. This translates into CARFDREKDGYTF.